Below, one T cell receptor beta chain is given with its context. The ends were cut back, 5 bases at V and 1 base at J, with 15 bases in the middle. The germline gives CDR1 MGHRA, CDR2 YSYEKL. CDR3 size: 15 residues. The sample belongs to a study of blood T cell repertoires in COVID-19. As originally analysed: Quantification of nucleated cells was approximated via reference gene primer amplification. Clones were sequenced by immunoSEQ multiplex PCR, and TCRdb holds only the in-frame ones, with some missing. The V and J calls and clone size come from that table; D and trimming were worked out from the DNA. The sample includes under 350,000 clones, approximately 83% of them seen just once.

The chain joins TRBV4-1 to TRBJ2-7; D unclear. The sequence was collected from a woman aged 70 to 79 with acute or convalescent COVID-19. The specimen sequenced was peripheral blood. The chain's CDR3 is CASSDPPRRSYEQYF. CDR3 DNA sequence: TGCGCCAGCAGCGATCCCCCCCGCCGGTCCTACGAGCAGTACTTC.